These 27 T cell receptor beta chains originate from one sample sequenced in a study of T cell responses to AZD1222 COVID-19 vaccine. The assay was immunoSEQ multiplex PCR, and TCRdb's table has in-frame clones only and misses some. Of 95,000 to 120,000 clones listed, about 91% were seen once; the top ten hold less than 6.5%. The material sequenced was peripheral blood, taken 28 days after the second AZD1222 dose. Receptors originate from an adult who received the AZD1222 COVID-19 vaccine.

V gene TRBV4-3 combines with J gene TRBJ2-3; 7 bases fit TRBD1. This CDR3 comprises 15 residues. CDR1 and CDR2 (germline): LGHNA, YSLEER. Losses at the gene ends were 1 base for V and 8 bases for J; bases not matched to a gene: 9. The CDR3 DNA is TGCGCCAGCAGCCAAGCTGACAGGGAGATTGCTACGCAGTATTTT. Translated, it gives CASSQADREIATQYF.

V and J are TRBV11-2 and TRBJ2-7, with 7 bases matching TRBD1. CDR3 length: 12 residues. Germline CDR1 SGHAT, CDR2 FQNNGV. After removal of 3 bases from V and 6 bases from J, the junction contained 2 bases not matched to a gene. This CDR3 is CASSLTGSEQYF. CDR3 nucleotide sequence: TGTGCCAGCAGCTTGACAGGGTCCGAGCAGTACTTC. The variable domain in full, with the rest retrieved from reference TRBV11-2 and TRBJ2-7, is EAGVAQSPRYKIIEKRQSVAFWCNPISGHATLYWYQQILGQGPKLLIQFQNNGVVDDSQLPKDRFSAERLKGVDSTLKIQPAKLEDSAVYLCASSLTGSEQYFGPGTRLTVT.

The CDR3: CASSYAQRALHF. The CDR3 DNA is TGTGCCAGCAGCTACGCTCAGAGGGCCCTCCACTTT. The chain combines TRBV12-3 or TRBV12-4 with TRBJ1-6; no reliable D call. V lost 6 bases and J lost 14, with 14 bases in between. This CDR3 region has 12 residues.

This chain connects TRBV4-1 to TRBJ2-7; D remains ambiguous. Germline V CDR1 and CDR2: MGHRA, YSYEKL. V was trimmed by 1 base and J by 2 bases, leaving 12 bases between them. The CDR3 sequence is 15 residues long. The CDR3: CASSQAGNLPYEQYF. The CDR3 coding sequence is TGCGCCAGCAGCCAAGCGGGCAACTTGCCCTACGAGCAGTACTTC.

The V and J genes are TRBV7-2 and TRBJ2-5, with D tentatively TRBD1 (7 bases). The CDR3 contains 14 residues. V lost 2 bases and J lost 2, with 9 bases in between. Germline assignment: CDR1 SGHTA and CDR2 FQGNSA. CDR3 residues: CASSLQGGQETQYF. CDR3 nucleotide sequence: TGTGCCAGCAGCTTACAGGGGGGACAAGAGACCCAGTACTTC.

The gene calls are TRBV5-1 and TRBJ2-1, with D possibly being TRBD1 (6 bases). This CDR3 region has 16 residues. Germline V lookup: CDR1 SGHRS, CDR2 YFSETQ. V lost 3 bases and J 3 bases, leaving 16 bases between the germline ends. CDR3 sequence (DNA): TGCGCCAGCAGCTCAAGGGGTGGGGGCTACTACAATGAGCAGTTCTTC. Protein product: CASSSRGGGYYNEQFF.

V gene TRBV5-5 combines with J gene TRBJ2-3; possible D gene TRBD1, 7 bases. V was shortened by 3 bases and J by 5 bases, with 13 bases between the two germline ends. CDR1 is SGHKS, CDR2 YYEKEE, per germline (reference sequence). CDR3 length: 14 residues. This chain's CDR3 is CASSSGGGRDTQYF. The CDR3 DNA follows: TGTGCCAGCAGCTCAGGGGGAGGAAGAGATACGCAGTATTTT. Supplemented by reference TRBV5-5 and TRBJ2-3, the full variable domain reads DAGVTQSPTHLIKTRGQQVTLRCSPISGHKSVSWYQQVLGQGPQFIFQYYEKEERGRGNFPDRFSARQFPNYSSELNVNALLLGDSALYLCASSSGGGRDTQYFGPGTRLTVL.

This sequence joins TRBV19 and TRBJ1-6; the D is unclear. Germline CDR1 LNHDA, CDR2 SQIVND (reference sequence). V lost 5 bases to trimming and J lost 4 bases, with 12 bases between them. The CDR3 is 15 amino acids. CDR3 sequence (DNA): TGTGCCAGTAGTTCATCAGGCATGTATAATTCACCCCTCCACTTT. It encodes CASSSSGMYNSPLHF.

A single count supports this clone. V and J are TRBV18 and TRBJ1-3; perhaps TRBD1 as D (5 bases). In germline, CDR1 is KGHSH, CDR2 LQKENI. V lost 5 bases and J lost 0, with 11 bases in between. This CDR3 spans 15 amino acids. For the CDR3, the DNA is TGTGCCAGCTCAATCGACAGCTCCTCTGGAAACACCATATATTTT. The encoded protein is CASSIDSSSGNTIYF. The complete variable domain, with remaining parts taken from reference TRBV18 and TRBJ1-3, reads NAGVMQNPRHLVRRRGQEARLRCSPMKGHSHVYWYRQLPEEGLKFMVYLQKENIIDESGMPKERFSAEFPKEGPSILRIQQVVRGDSAAYFCASSIDSSSGNTIYFGEGSWLTVV.

The gene calls are TRBV6-5 and TRBJ2-2; D call uncertain. The V gene lost 6 bases and the J gene lost 6 bases, with 14 bases spanning the gap. CDR1 MNHEY and CDR2 SVGAGI come from the germline V gene. The CDR3 is made up of 14 amino acids. DNA for the CDR3: TGTGCCAGCAGATGGCAGCCCCTTGCCGGGGAGCTGTTTTTT. Translating gives CASRWQPLAGELFF.

V and J are TRBV15 and TRBJ1-2, with 10 bases matching TRBD1. J gave up 7 bases and V 0 bases, and 17 bases lay outside the gene matches. Germline V gene lookup returns CDR1 LNHNV and CDR2 YYDKDF (reference sequence). The CDR3 is 19 amino acids. For the CDR3, the DNA is TGTGCCACCAGCAGAGATCTCCCGAACTGGACAGGGGGACTCTTTGGCTACACCTTC. Its protein is CATSRDLPNWTGGLFGYTF.

This chain joins TRBV7-9 and TRBJ2-7; D is ambiguous. CDR1 SEHNR and CDR2 FQNEAQ come from the germline V gene (reference sequence). CDR3 length equals 13 residues. Trimming pared 2 bases from V and 3 bases from J, leaving 8 bases between. CDR3 residues: CASSLTADYEQYF. DNA for the CDR3: TGTGCCAGCAGCTTAACCGCGGACTACGAGCAGTACTTC.

The V gene is TRBV4-3, the J gene TRBJ2-3, with D unclear. V lost 1 base and J lost 4, with 6 bases in between. The CDR3 has 13 residues. Germline CDR1 is LGHNA and CDR2 is YSLEER. DNA for the CDR3: TGCGCCAGCAGCCAAGTCCTGCCAGATACGCAGTATTTT. Translating it yields CASSQVLPDTQYF.

V and J are TRBV28 and TRBJ2-1, with no clear D. Germline V CDR1 and CDR2: MDHEN, SYDVKM. The ends were cut back, 3 bases at V and 10 bases at J, with 7 bases in the middle. The CDR3 has 11 residues. The CDR3 sequence: CASSLAWEQFF. CDR3 bases: TGTGCCAGCAGTTTGGCATGGGAGCAGTTCTTC.

V gene TRBV9 combines with J gene TRBJ1-2; D is unclear. There are 13 residues in the CDR3. The germline CDR1 and CDR2 sequences are SGDLS and YYNGEE. Trimming shortened V by 2 bases and J by 8 bases, and 13 bases separated the two germline ends. CDR3 in amino acids: CASSVSIQAGYTF. The CDR3 nucleotides read TGTGCCAGCAGCGTCTCAATTCAAGCGGGCTACACCTTC.

The V gene is TRBV2, the J gene TRBJ1-6, with TRBD1 matching over 8 bases. The CDR3 is 14 amino acids. From germline, CDR1 is SNHLY and CDR2 FYNNEI. The V segment lost 2 bases and the J segment 9 bases; nucleotides outside the gene matches: 3. CDR3 region: CASSERQGSSPLHF. CDR3 bases: TGTGCCAGCAGTGAAAGACAGGGGAGTTCACCCCTCCACTTT. The full variable domain, in which reference TRBV2 and TRBJ1-6 provide the parts outside the CDR3, is EPEVTQTPSHQVTQMGQEVILRCVPISNHLYFYWYRQILGQKVEFLVSFYNNEISEKSEIFDDQFSVERPDGSNFTLKIRSTKLEDSAMYFCASSERQGSSPLHFGNGTRLTVT.

V usage is TRBV7-2 and J usage is TRBJ1-3, with a weak D call TRBD1 (5 bases). Per the germline V gene, CDR1 is SGHTA and CDR2 is FQGNSA. Trimming pared 8 bases from V and 10 bases from J, leaving 12 bases between. This CDR3 comprises 11 residues. The CDR3 nucleotides read TGTGCCAGCGGACACGAAGCGACCATATATTTT. Amino acid sequence: CASGHEATIYF. Filled out from reference TRBV7-2 and TRBJ1-3, the complete variable domain reads GAGVSQSPSNKVTEKGKDVELRCDPISGHTALYWYRQSLGQGLEFLIYFQGNSAPDKSGLPSDRFSAERTGGSVSTLTIQRTQQEDSAVYLCASGHEATIYFGEGSWLTVV.

The chain employs TRBV4-3 and TRBJ1-3; no reliable D call. The V end was cut by 3 bases, the J end by 0 bases, with 30 bases between. Germline CDR1 reads LGHNA; CDR2 reads YSLEER. CDR3 size: 22 residues. The DNA for the CDR3 is TGCGCCAGCAGCCAGTACGGTATCGCTTTGGCCTCACAAACCAACTCTGGAAACACCATATATTTT. Protein product: CASSQYGIALASQTNSGNTIYF.

J is TRBJ1-6 and V is TRBV4-3, with D perhaps matching TRBD1 (6 bases). The CDR3 is made up of 14 amino acids. V was clipped by 0 bases and J by 6 bases, with 6 bases between them. CDR1 LGHNA and CDR2 YSLEER come from the germline V gene. This chain's CDR3 is CASSQDRGNSPLHF. In nucleotides, the CDR3 is TGCGCCAGCAGCCAAGACAGGGGTAATTCACCCCTCCACTTT.

The chain joins TRBV12-3 or TRBV12-4 to TRBJ1-2; no reliable D call. The V and J ends lost 3 bases and 4 bases respectively, with 6 bases between them. CDR3 length: 12 residues. CDR3 in DNA: TGTGCCAGCAGTTTGGGGATCTATGGCTACACCTTC. Encoded protein: CASSLGIYGYTF.

The chain links TRBV15 to TRBJ2-5; D is unresolved. Germline CDR1 and CDR2: LNHNV and YYDKDF (reference sequence). The CDR3 contains 15 residues. The V end was cut by 0 bases, the J end by 5 bases, with 13 bases between. The CDR3 DNA is TGTGCCACCAGCAGAGATAGGAAGGGCTCGGAGACCCAGTACTTC. This sequence encodes CATSRDRKGSETQYF.

The rearrangement uses TRBV5-1 and TRBJ2-5; the D call may be TRBD1 or TRBD2 (5 bases each). V was pared by 3 bases and J by 2 bases, with 8 bases between. The CDR3 consists of 13 residues. Germline CDR1 reads SGHRS; CDR2 reads YFSETQ. As DNA, the CDR3 is TGCGCCAGCAGCTGGGACGGGCAAGAGACCCAGTACTTC. This sequence encodes CASSWDGQETQYF.

The rearrangement joins TRBV7-9 to TRBJ1-6; the match to TRBD1 covers 8 bases. The V gene's germline CDR1 is SEHNR and CDR2 FQNEAQ (reference sequence). V was pared by 3 bases and J by 7 bases, with 5 bases of the junction left unmatched. The CDR3 consists of 15 residues. CDR3: CASSLFGQGNSPLHF. The DNA for the CDR3 is TGTGCCAGCAGCTTGTTCGGACAGGGAAATTCACCCCTCCACTTT.

The chain is built from TRBV7-8 and TRBJ2-7; D not resolved. Trimming took 3 bases from V and 1 from J, leaving 10 bases between them. Germline CDR1 is SGHVS and CDR2 is FQNEAQ. This CDR3 region has 14 residues. CDR3 protein: CASSLRTLSYEQYF. CDR3 nucleotides: TGTGCCAGCAGCTTGAGAACACTTTCCTACGAGCAGTACTTC.

This sequence joins TRBV28 and TRBJ1-5; tentative D call: TRBD1 (5 bases). V shed 7 bases and J shed 6 bases, with 16 bases lying between them. In germline, CDR1 is MDHEN, CDR2 SYDVKM. The CDR3 length is 14 residues. Here the CDR3 reads CASTVMQGGQPQHF. The CDR3 bases are TGTGCCAGCACCGTAATGCAGGGAGGTCAGCCCCAGCATTTT.

The V and J genes are TRBV18 and TRBJ2-1; D perhaps matches TRBD2 (5 bases). This CDR3 region has 14 residues. Per germline, CDR1 KGHSH and CDR2 LQKENI. Trimming left V 1 base short and J 6 bases short, with 10 bases between. Written as DNA, the CDR3 is TGTGCCAGCTCACCACGGGCTAGCTCCAATGAGCAGTTCTTC. Its translation: CASSPRASSNEQFF.

CDR3 in amino acids: CASSIGTLREQYF. CDR3 bases: TGTGCCAGTAGTATTGGCACCCTCAGGGAGCAGTACTTC. The rearrangement links TRBV19 to TRBJ2-7, with D uncertain. This CDR3 spans 13 amino acids. V lost 3 bases and J lost 7, with 13 bases in between. Germline V CDR1 and CDR2: LNHDA, SQIVND (reference sequence). The full variable domain, its missing parts supplied by reference TRBV19 and TRBJ2-7, is DGGITQSPKYLFRKEGQNVTLSCEQNLNHDAMYWYRQDPGQGLRLIYYSQIVNDFQKGDIAEGYSVSREKKESFPLTVTSAQKNPTAFYLCASSIGTLREQYFGPGTRLTVT.